These 23 T cell receptor beta chains came from one sample sequenced in a study of T cell changes during pregnancy in multiple sclerosis. Some clones are missing from TCRdb's copy, which holds only in-frame ones; the method was immunoSEQ multiplex PCR. The sample has approximately 74,000 clones, 70% to 90% seen once. The starting material was peripheral blood, obtained before pregnancy. Receptor source: a female donor with multiple sclerosis, enrolled in a pregnancy study.

The V and J genes are TRBV6-5 and TRBJ2-7; D possibly corresponds to TRBD2 (6 bases). This CDR3 contains 15 residues. Germline lookup yields CDR1 MNHEY and CDR2 SVGAGI. Trimming cost V 0 bases and J 4 bases, with 13 bases left between them. CDR3 in amino acids: CASSYSFEEGYEQYF. In DNA, the CDR3 is TGTGCCAGCAGTTACTCGTTCGAGGAGGGGTACGAGCAGTACTTC.

The chain combines TRBV9 with TRBJ2-3, with 7 bases aligning to TRBD2. V gave up 10 bases and J gave up 4 bases; unmatched junction bases: 12. The CDR3 covers 14 residues. CDR1 and CDR2 (germline): SGDLS, YYNGEE. The DNA of the CDR3 is TGTGCCGCGACCCGCGGGAGTCGGTCAGATACGCAGTATTTT. It specifies CAATRGSRSDTQYF.

The gene calls are TRBV4-1 and TRBJ1-3; D call uncertain. The CDR3 consists of 13 residues. V was trimmed by 4 bases and J by 8 bases, leaving 12 bases between them. CDR1 and CDR2 (germline): MGHRA, YSYEKL. Written as DNA, the CDR3 is TGCGCCAGCAGCCCACAGTTATCTGACACCATATATTTT. Encoded protein: CASSPQLSDTIYF.

V usage is TRBV5-6 and J usage is TRBJ1-2; 10 nucleotides match TRBD1. The CDR3 is 16 amino acids. V was pared by 2 bases and J by 5 bases, with 9 bases of the junction left unmatched. CDR1 and CDR2 (germline): SGHDT, YYEEEE. The CDR3 coding sequence is TGTGCCAGCAGCTTATTAGGGACAGGGGAGCAATATGGCTACACCTTC. Translating it yields CASSLLGTGEQYGYTF.

The rearrangement links TRBV7-8 to TRBJ2-3; 7 bases map to TRBD2. The CDR3 spans 16 residues. Germline values: CDR1 SGHVS, CDR2 FQNEAQ. V gave up 5 bases and J gave up 2 bases; unmatched junction bases: 10. CDR3 nucleotide sequence: TGTGCCAGCAGCCCCCTAGGTGGGAGGGACACAGATACGCAGTATTTT. Residues: CASSPLGGRDTDTQYF. Together with reference TRBV7-8 and TRBJ2-3, the CDR3 gives the full variable domain: GAGVSQSPRYKVAKRGQDVALRCDPISGHVSLFWYQQALGQGPEFLTYFQNEAQLDKSGLPSDRFFAERPEGSVSTLKIQRTQQEDSAVYLCASSPLGGRDTDTQYFGPGTRLTVL.

This clone was seen a few times. The rearrangement joins TRBV19 to TRBJ2-7; TRBD1 aligns across 7 bases. After removal of 7 bases from V and 6 bases from J, the junction contained 9 bases not matched to a gene. The CDR3 totals 13 residues. The germline gives CDR1 LNHDA, CDR2 SQIVND (reference sequence). The CDR3 DNA follows: TGTGCCAGTATCCCGGACAGGCACGGCGAGCAGTACTTC. Translated, it gives CASIPDRHGEQYF.

The V and J genes are TRBV30 and TRBJ2-1, with D maybe TRBD2 (5 bases). The CDR3 has 13 amino acids. V was shortened by 4 bases and J by 4 bases, with 11 bases between the two germline ends. The germline CDR1 and CDR2 sequences are GTSNPN and SVGIG (reference sequence). The CDR3, as DNA: TGTGCCTGGAAATCGGAGCGGTACAATGAGCAGTTCTTC. This sequence encodes CAWKSERYNEQFF.

V and J are TRBV5-1 and TRBJ1-1; perhaps TRBD1 as D (6 bases). Germline CDR1 is SGHRS and CDR2 is YFSETQ. Trimming took off 0 bases at V and 2 bases at J, with 14 bases between the two ends. The CDR3 loop spans 16 amino acids. CDR3 region: CASSLGNRAGNTEAFF. In DNA, the CDR3 is TGCGCCAGCAGCTTGGGGAACAGGGCTGGTAACACTGAAGCTTTCTTT.

The chain carries TRBV11-2 and TRBJ1-1; 7 nucleotides match TRBD1. The CDR3 is 14 amino acids. Germline lookup yields CDR1 SGHAT and CDR2 FQNNGV. The V segment lost 3 bases and the J segment 1 base; nucleotides outside the gene matches: 2. The CDR3 region has the DNA TGTGCCAGCAGCTTGGGGACAGCGAACACTGAAGCTTTCTTT. Translating it yields CASSLGTANTEAFF.

This rearrangement joins TRBV6-1 to TRBJ1-1; maybe TRBD1 (5 bases). The V and J ends lost 4 bases and 5 bases respectively, with 14 bases between them. The CDR3 loop spans 14 amino acids. Germline loops: CDR1 MNHNS, CDR2 SASEGT. CDR3 nucleotide sequence: TGTGCCAGCAGTGTGTATACGAAGGGGACTGAAGCTTTCTTT. This gives the protein CASSVYTKGTEAFF.

The J gene is TRBJ2-7, the V gene TRBV9; D perhaps matches TRBD2 (6 bases). CDR1 is SGDLS, CDR2 YYNGEE, per germline. The CDR3 has 15 residues. The V end lost 4 bases, the J end lost 0 bases, and 14 bases lay between the germline ends. The CDR3 here is CASSPRDGSSYEQYF. DNA for the CDR3: TGTGCCAGCAGCCCCCGGGACGGGAGCTCCTACGAGCAGTACTTC.

The chain links TRBV4-2 to TRBJ2-7; the match to TRBD2 covers 11 bases. CDR3 size: 15 residues. The V segment lost 8 bases and the J segment 4 bases; nucleotides outside the gene matches: 10. CDR1 is LGHNA and CDR2 is YNFKEQ in the germline V gene. The CDR3, as DNA: TGTGCCAGCGCCAAGGCGCCTAGCGGGGGGTACGAGCAGTACTTC. Translating it yields CASAKAPSGGYEQYF.

This clone was detected a few times. The genes are TRBV11-1 and TRBJ2-3; TRBD2 agrees at 10 bases. The CDR3 consists of 16 residues. CDR1 and CDR2 (germline): SGHAT, FQDESV (reference sequence). V lost 5 bases to trimming and J lost 0 bases; unmatched junction nucleotides: 5. CDR3 sequence reads: CASSHELAGSTDTQYF. The CDR3 nucleotides are TGTGCCAGCAGCCACGAACTAGCGGGGAGCACAGATACGCAGTATTTT. Full variable domain (outside the CDR3, taken from reference TRBV11-1 and TRBJ2-3): EAEVAQSPRYKITEKSQAVAFWCDPISGHATLYWYRQILGQGPELLVQFQDESVVDDSQLPKDRFSAERLKGVDSTLKIQPAELGDSAMYLCASSHELAGSTDTQYFGPGTRLTVL.

V and J are TRBV5-1 and TRBJ1-1; D not certain. The CDR3 contains 13 residues. From germline, CDR1 is SGHRS and CDR2 YFSETQ. The V end lost 5 bases, the J end lost 0 bases, and 8 bases lay between the germline ends. CDR3: CASSWSMNTEAFF. As DNA, the CDR3 is TGCGCCAGCAGTTGGAGCATGAACACTGAAGCTTTCTTT.

The V and J genes are TRBV11-2 and TRBJ2-3; D call uncertain. Trimming left V 5 bases short and J 0 bases short, with 3 bases between. The V gene's germline CDR1 is SGHAT and CDR2 FQNNGV. The CDR3 has 12 residues. The CDR3 region has the DNA TGTGCCAGCAGCCCTAGCACAGATACGCAGTATTTT. The encoded protein is CASSPSTDTQYF.

The rearrangement uses TRBV30 and TRBJ1-6; D call uncertain. The CDR3 totals 14 residues. The V end was cut by 0 bases, the J end by 6 bases, with 9 bases between. The germline CDR1 and CDR2 sequences are GTSNPN and SVGIG (reference sequence). CDR3 DNA sequence: TGTGCCTGGAGTGTACTAACACGTAATTCACCCCTCCACTTT. This translates into CAWSVLTRNSPLHF.

This clone was seen once. The chain uses TRBV6-5 and TRBJ1-4, with 9 positions matching TRBD1. V lost 4 bases and J lost 7; bases outside the gene matches: 10. The CDR3 contains 16 residues. Germline lookup yields CDR1 MNHEY and CDR2 SVGAGI. CDR3 nucleotides: TGTGCCAGCAGTTCTTCCCCGGGACAGGGATTTGAAAAACTGTTTTTT. It codes for CASSSSPGQGFEKLFF.

In DNA form, the CDR3 reads TGTGCCAGTAGTATTTACCCGACAGAGAACACTGAAGCTTTCTTT. It translates to CASSIYPTENTEAFF. The chain combines TRBV19 with TRBJ1-1, with a tentative D call TRBD1 (5 bases). Germline loops: CDR1 LNHDA, CDR2 SQIVND (reference sequence). CDR3 length: 15 residues. Trimming took 3 bases from V and 1 from J, leaving 12 bases between them.

This sequence joins TRBV4-3 and TRBJ1-5; TRBD1 might be the D (5 bases). Deletions cut 0 bases from V and 6 bases from J, with 15 bases between. The CDR3 has 16 amino acids. Germline V gives CDR1 LGHNA, CDR2 YSLEER. For the CDR3, the DNA is TGCGCCAGCAGCCAAGATACGGCAGGGCTGTCTCAGCCCCAGCATTTT. Protein product: CASSQDTAGLSQPQHF.

The rearrangement joins TRBV30 to TRBJ1-1; D is possibly TRBD1 (6 bases). The V gene lost 2 bases and the J gene lost 0 bases, with 13 bases spanning the gap. The germline CDR1 and CDR2 sequences are GTSNPN and SVGIG (reference sequence). The CDR3 covers 15 residues. Here the CDR3 reads CAWSLGDNMNTEAFF. The CDR3 bases are TGTGCCTGGAGTTTAGGGGACAACATGAACACTGAAGCTTTCTTT.

Only one count was recorded for this clone. The V call is TRBV5-6, the J call TRBJ1-3; D is unresolved. This CDR3 is 16 amino acids long. Germline CDR1 is SGHDT and CDR2 is YYEEEE. V was trimmed by 3 bases and J by 0 bases, leaving 13 bases between them. The CDR3, as DNA: TGTGCCAGCAGCTCTGACGGGTCCTACTCTGGAAACACCATATATTTT. Protein product: CASSSDGSYSGNTIYF.

This clone has only a few counts. The chain is built from TRBV7-2 and TRBJ1-1; D possibly corresponds to TRBD1 (6 bases). V was clipped by 6 bases and J by 11 bases, with 22 bases between them. Germline V CDR1 and CDR2: SGHTA, FQGNSA. The CDR3 length is 14 residues. The CDR3 spells CASSSTRDTIAAFF. The CDR3 nucleotides read TGTGCCAGCAGTTCCACTCGGGACACAATCGCGGCTTTCTTT.

V usage is TRBV6-1 and J usage is TRBJ2-3, with 7 bases fitting TRBD2. The length of the CDR3 is 14 residues. The germline CDR1 and CDR2 sequences are MNHNS and SASEGT. The V gene end was trimmed by 7 bases and the J gene end by 4 bases; junction bases not matched to a gene: 8. The chain's CDR3 is CASKTGGWSDTQYF. In DNA, the CDR3 is TGTGCCAGCAAAACGGGAGGTTGGTCAGATACGCAGTATTTT.